The 15 T cell receptor beta chains presented below share a single source sample, sequenced in a study of blood T cell repertoires in COVID-19 (TCRdb year 2020). The library was produced with the immunoSEQ multiplex PCR assay. TCRdb obtained this table from immuneACCESS and retained in-frame rearrangements with V and J assigned. These tables miss some clones; where compared with another copy, unresolved V genes account for less than half of the shortfall, and the remainder is unexplained. Within this sample are about 300,000 clones, with roughly 86% of them counted one time only. The ten top clones hold 1% to 1.5% of the sample. Material for sequencing was peripheral blood. The source is a man between 65 and 85 years old with acute or convalescent COVID-19.

The J gene is TRBJ2-7, the V gene TRBV3-1 (or the pseudogene TRBV3-2); maybe TRBD1 (6 bases). CDR1 LGHDT and CDR2 YNNKEL come from the germline V gene (reference sequence). This CDR3 spans 15 amino acids. V was clipped by 0 bases and J by 7 bases, with 16 bases between them. CDR3 sequence (DNA): TGTGCCAGCAGCCAAGATTGGGGGCCTCAGGGGGAGCAGTACTTC. Translated, it gives CASSQDWGPQGEQYF.

V is TRBV5-1 and J is TRBJ2-5; TRBD2 matches 7 bases. The CDR3 has 16 amino acids. CDR1 is SGHRS and CDR2 is YFSETQ in the germline V gene. With 0 bases clipped from V and 2 bases from J, the junction kept 7 bases outside the gene matches. CDR3 DNA: TGCGCCAGCAGCTTGGGTAGGGCTAGCGGACAAGAGACCCAGTACTTC. Its translation: CASSLGRASGQETQYF.

The V gene is TRBV5-5, the J gene TRBJ1-4, with D perhaps TRBD1 (6 bases). The CDR3 length is 15 residues. Trimming took off 4 bases at V and 6 bases at J, with 16 bases between the two ends. Germline V gene data show CDR1 as SGHKS and CDR2 as YYEKEE (reference sequence). The CDR3 DNA sequence: TGTGCCAGCAGCCTTCTTCCCGGACAGCATGAAAAACTGTTTTTT. Its protein product is CASSLLPGQHEKLFF.

This chain joins TRBV11-3 and TRBJ1-4; 7 positions agree with TRBD1. Germline values: CDR1 SGHNT, CDR2 YENEEA. The CDR3 extends over 20 amino acids. Losses at the gene ends were 4 bases for V and 0 bases for J; bases not matched to a gene: 17. The CDR3 DNA reads as TGTGCCAGCAGCTCAAGGGGCGAAACAGGGGACAATGCAACTAATGAAAAACTGTTTTTT. Its translation: CASSSRGETGDNATNEKLFF. Full variable domain (missing parts from reference TRBV11-3 and TRBJ1-4): EAGVVQSPRYKIIEKKQPVAFWCNPISGHNTLYWYLQNLGQGPELLIRYENEEAVDDSQLPKDRFSAERLKGVDSTLKIQPAELGDSAVYLCASSSRGETGDNATNEKLFFGSGTQLSVL.

The chain is built from TRBV6-2 or TRBV6-3 and TRBJ1-4; D is possibly TRBD1 (5 bases). Germline V gene data show CDR1 as MNHEY and CDR2 as SVGEGT. The V end lost 3 bases, the J end lost 6 bases, and 11 bases lay between the germline ends. This CDR3 has 14 residues. The CDR3 loop reads CASSYRQTDEKLFF. DNA for the CDR3: TGTGCCAGCAGTTATAGGCAGACAGATGAAAAACTGTTTTTT.

The CDR3: CASTSFGTGGTEAFF. CDR3 nucleotide sequence: TGTGCCAGCACCAGCTTCGGGACAGGGGGGACTGAAGCTTTCTTT. The V call is TRBV28, the J call TRBJ1-1, with 11 positions matching TRBD1. The germline V gene has CDR1 MDHEN and CDR2 SYDVKM. CDR3 length equals 15 residues. Unmatched junction bases numbered 9, after V lost 7 bases and J lost 5 bases.

The rearrangement links TRBV2 to TRBJ2-1, with 11 bases lining up with TRBD2. Trimming removed 6 bases from V and 4 bases from J; junction bases left unmatched: 5. The germline V gene encodes CDR1 SNHLY and CDR2 FYNNEI. The CDR3 length is 15 residues. Written as DNA, the CDR3 is TGTGCCAGCAGAGCACTAGCGGGGGTTTACAATGAGCAGTTCTTC. It translates to CASRALAGVYNEQFF.

The chain has TRBV19 and TRBJ1-5, with 8 bases lining up with TRBD1. The CDR3 covers 14 residues. Per the germline V gene, CDR1 is LNHDA and CDR2 is SQIVND (reference sequence). Unmatched junction bases numbered 4, after V lost 7 bases and J lost 2 bases. The CDR3 DNA reads as TGTGCCAGTAACCCGGACAGGGGCAATCAGCCCCAGCATTTT. Translated: CASNPDRGNQPQHF.

This chain joins TRBV7-8 and TRBJ1-4; D is ambiguous. CDR3 length equals 21 residues. Germline CDR1 SGHVS, CDR2 FQNEAQ. Trimming took 5 bases from V and 0 from J, leaving 28 bases between them. The CDR3 DNA reads TGTGCCAGCAGCCCACGCGGCGCGAGACCCTTAACCCCTGCAACTAATGAAAAACTGTTTTTT. Its protein product is CASSPRGARPLTPATNEKLFF.

This clone has only one observation. The chain couples TRBV7-9 to TRBJ1-5, with 7 bases aligning to TRBD1. Germline V gene data show CDR1 as SEHNR and CDR2 as FQNEAQ (reference sequence). After removal of 6 bases from V and 0 bases from J, the junction contained 11 bases not matched to a gene. CDR3 length: 17 amino acids. In nucleotides, the CDR3 is TGTGCCAGCAGTTACCGGGACAGAGGATATAGCAATCAGCCCCAGCATTTT. Encoded protein: CASSYRDRGYSNQPQHF.

The rearrangement links TRBV5-1 to TRBJ1-5; 9 nucleotides match TRBD1. Germline lookup yields CDR1 SGHRS and CDR2 YFSETQ. CDR3 length: 14 residues. V trimming: 1 base; J trimming: 7 bases; junction bases outside the gene matches: 3. The CDR3 loop reads CASSLLGQGQPQHF. The CDR3 region has the DNA TGCGCCAGCAGCTTGTTGGGACAGGGACAGCCCCAGCATTTT.

This clone has only one observation. The chain has TRBV2 and TRBJ2-1, with D possibly TRBD1 on 6 matching bases. V dropped 6 bases and J dropped 3 bases, with 9 bases sitting between them. The CDR3 runs to 13 residues. CDR1 is SNHLY and CDR2 is FYNNEI in the germline V gene. In DNA, the CDR3 is TGTGCCAGCAGCGCACAGGGCTACAATGAGCAGTTCTTC. It translates to CASSAQGYNEQFF.

The chain employs TRBV28 and TRBJ2-5; TRBD1 agrees at 10 bases. This CDR3 comprises 16 residues. CDR1 and CDR2 (germline): MDHEN, SYDVKM. V dropped 4 bases and J dropped 5; count of bases not matched to a gene: 10. CDR3 sequence (DNA): TGTGCCAGCAGTTCCCCCGGACAGGGGGTAGGGGAGACCCAGTACTTC. It encodes CASSSPGQGVGETQYF.

This clone came up a few times. The rearrangement links TRBV6-6 to TRBJ1-2; 8 bases match TRBD1. The germline CDR1 and CDR2 sequences are MNHNY and SVGAGI (reference sequence). Trimming took 6 bases from V and 7 from J; bases not matched to a gene: 4. This CDR3 is built from 12 residues. CDR3 region: CASRTGEAGYTF. CDR3 coding DNA: TGTGCCAGCAGGACAGGGGAGGCTGGCTACACCTTC.

The rearrangement uses TRBV3-1 (or the pseudogene TRBV3-2) and TRBJ1-4, with D tentatively TRBD1 (5 bases). Trimming stripped 4 bases from V and 8 bases from J, with 17 bases between. CDR3 size: 15 residues. Germline lookup yields CDR1 LGHDT and CDR2 YNNKEL (reference sequence). The CDR3 DNA follows: TGTGCCAGCAGCCTATCAGGGTCGGGTGTGGAAAAACTGTTTTTT. Protein: CASSLSGSGVEKLFF.